This TCR beta chain was captured by sequencing in a study of T cell repertoires in cytomegalovirus infection. Turning to the study itself: The study used recently identified HLA-C-restricted and well-studied HLA-B-restricted CMV epitopes. Signatures in public TCR beta sequences pointed to both CMV infection and matching HLA type.

TCRdb fed the reads into MiXCR, producing one record per CDR3 protein. The table records 700,000 to 950,000 distinct CDR3 sequences, less than 35% of them present only once. On this clonotype: The antigen is undetermined.

The germline CDR1 and CDR2 sequences are SNHLY and FYNNEI. V gave up 7 bases and J gave up 5 bases, with 20 bases separating them. The CDR3 totals 15 residues. Findings and caveats of the study: Carriage of CMV together with the relevant HLA was identifiable through cumulative public TCR beta family frequency. The ex vivo response showed dominance by HLA-C-restricted CMV-specific TCR beta clonotypes.

The sample consisted of cultured CD8+ T cells from PBMCs, taken from culture after CMV antigen stimulation. The chain couples TRBV2 to TRBJ2-5; D is possibly TRBD1 (5 bases). The sequence was obtained from a human donor in good health (CMV status not recorded). Some clones in this sample may be carry-over from other donors' samples. The CDR3 DNA follows: TGTGCCAGCACTACCGCTGGGGCGAGGATGGAGACCCAGTACTTC. Translated: CASTTAGARMETQYF.